Following are 27 T cell receptor beta chains from one sample sequenced in a study of response to subunit inactivated influenza vaccine. TCRdb independently ran MiXCR on the RT-PCR reads; one entry per CDR3 protein. The sample lists roughly 620,000 distinct CDR3 sequences; 10% to 12% were seen once. The data also belong to a second study, concerning T cells expressing NK-cell markers. That source notes: cDNA encoding TCR beta was synthesized via 5'RACE template switching incorporating UMIs.

The sample consisted of PBMCs from blood, taken on the day of vaccination. The receptors come from a man aged 45-65 years who received an inactivated influenza vaccine.

In its sample, this clonotype was seen a few times. Written as DNA, the CDR3 is TGTGCCACCAGTGATCCGACACAGGTTACCGGGGCCAACGTCCTGACTTTC. Protein product: CATSDPTQVTGANVLTF. The chain carries TRBV24-1 and TRBJ2-6, with D maybe TRBD1 (5 bases). Germline V gene data show CDR1 as KGHDR and CDR2 as SFDVKD. Trimming shortened V by 3 bases and J by 4 bases, and 15 bases separated the two germline ends. CDR3 length equals 17 residues.

The chain has TRBV20-1 and TRBJ2-3, with a weak D call TRBD1 (5 bases). Germline values: CDR1 DFQATT, CDR2 SNEGSKA (reference sequence). V was shortened by 6 bases and J by 3 bases, with 16 bases between the two germline ends. This CDR3 contains 14 residues. The CDR3 reads CSAHRGLGTDTQYF. The CDR3 nucleotides are TGCAGTGCACATAGGGGTCTGGGGACAGATACGCAGTATTTT.

This clonotype was seen many times. The rearrangement uses TRBV2 and TRBJ2-7; TRBD1 matches 8 bases. This CDR3 region has 12 residues. Germline V gives CDR1 SNHLY, CDR2 FYNNEI. V lost 10 bases to trimming and J lost 9 bases; unmatched junction nucleotides: 11. The CDR3 loop reads CATSGQASRQYF. The CDR3 nucleotides are TGTGCCACCTCGGGACAGGCATCACGGCAGTACTTC.

The chain couples TRBV27 to TRBJ1-6; 9 nucleotides agree with TRBD1. With V trimmed by 6 bases and J by 10 bases, 10 bases remained unmatched. Germline CDR1 MNHEY, CDR2 SMNVEV (reference sequence). This CDR3 region has 15 residues. The CDR3 nucleotides read TGTGCCAGCAGACCCACCGGGACAGGGTCCTCACCCCTCCACTTT. This encodes CASRPTGTGSSPLHF.

This clonotype came up a few times. This rearrangement joins TRBV5-1 to TRBJ2-7; D tentatively fits TRBD1 or TRBD2 (5 bases each). The CDR3 consists of 14 residues. The germline gives CDR1 SGHRS, CDR2 YFSETQ. The V gene lost 3 bases and the J gene lost 2 bases, with 12 bases spanning the gap. The CDR3 is CASSSGTAAYEQYF. The CDR3 nucleotides are TGCGCCAGCAGCTCCGGGACGGCGGCCTACGAGCAGTACTTC.

Only a few counts were recorded for this clonotype. The rearrangement links TRBV29-1 to TRBJ2-1; D is possibly TRBD1 (6 bases). CDR3 length equals 14 residues. Germline CDR1 is SQVTM and CDR2 is ANQGSEA. V lost 8 bases to trimming and J lost 9 bases, with 23 bases between them. The CDR3 is CSPSLATGSSEQFF. The CDR3 region has the DNA TGCAGCCCTTCCCTCGCCACAGGGAGCAGTGAGCAGTTCTTC.

The table lists this clonotype with a few counts. This chain connects TRBV30 to TRBJ1-2; the D gene is possibly TRBD1 (6 bases). This CDR3 comprises 13 residues. From germline, CDR1 is GTSNPN and CDR2 SVGIG (reference sequence). V was shortened by 0 bases and J by 7 bases, with 12 bases between the two germline ends. As DNA, the CDR3 is TGTGCCTGGAGTGTATCCCGAGGGGGTGGCTACACCTTC. Amino acids: CAWSVSRGGGYTF.

The chain recombines TRBV5-1 with TRBJ2-4; unclear D gene. The V end lost 4 bases, the J end lost 5 bases, and 16 bases lay between the germline ends. CDR1 SGHRS and CDR2 YFSETQ come from the germline V gene. The CDR3 contains 15 residues. The CDR3 sequence is CASSNQGPVENIQYF. The CDR3 DNA reads TGCGCCAGCAGCAATCAAGGACCAGTCGAAAACATTCAGTACTTC.

The chain recombines TRBV19 with TRBJ2-6; D is perhaps TRBD1 or TRBD2 (5 bases each). Germline V gene lookup returns CDR1 LNHDA and CDR2 SQIVND (reference sequence). V dropped 4 bases and J dropped 2 bases, with 12 bases sitting between them. CDR3 length: 16 residues. The chain's CDR3 is CASSRGQGAGANVLTF. CDR3 DNA: TGTGCCAGTAGTAGGGGTCAGGGAGCTGGGGCCAACGTCCTGACTTTC. Looking up the rest from reference TRBV19 and TRBJ2-6 gives the full variable domain: DGGITQSPKYLFRKEGQNVTLSCEQNLNHDAMYWYRQDPGQGLRLIYYSQIVNDFQKGDIAEGYSVSREKKESFPLTVTSAQKNPTAFYLCASSRGQGAGANVLTFGAGSRLTVL.

The rearrangement links TRBV5-1 to TRBJ2-5; D may be TRBD2 (5 bases). The germline V and J ends were trimmed by 5 bases and 0 bases, with 14 bases remaining between them. The CDR3 length is 15 residues. Germline V gene data show CDR1 as SGHRS and CDR2 as YFSETQ. CDR3 bases: TGCGCCAGCAGACGGGGAAACGGCAACCAAGAGACCCAGTACTTC. Translation gives CASRRGNGNQETQYF.

V usage is TRBV5-1 and J usage is TRBJ2-5; D is ambiguous. Germline assignment: CDR1 SGHRS and CDR2 YFSETQ. The CDR3 extends over 16 amino acids. Between the trimmed V and J ends, which lost 2 bases and 0 bases, there was a span of 14 bases. CDR3 region: CASSFGVGVNQETQYF. CDR3 bases: TGCGCCAGCAGCTTTGGGGTTGGGGTCAACCAAGAGACCCAGTACTTC.

The rearrangement links TRBV19 to TRBJ2-1, with a weak D call TRBD1 (6 bases). The V end was cut by 3 bases, the J end by 9 bases, with 15 bases between. Germline CDR1 reads LNHDA; CDR2 reads SQIVND (reference sequence). This CDR3 has 14 amino acids. CDR3 in DNA: TGTGCCAGTAGTATGAACTCAGGGGCTAGTGAGCAGTTCTTC. Encoded protein: CASSMNSGASEQFF.

This clonotype was found a few times. The V and J genes are TRBV20-1 and TRBJ2-7; no firm D call. The CDR3 has 13 amino acids. Germline V gene lookup returns CDR1 DFQATT and CDR2 SNEGSKA (reference sequence). V shed 1 base and J shed 0 bases, with 7 bases lying between them. The CDR3 bases are TGCAGTGCTAGAGTTTGGGACTCCTACGAGCAGTACTTC. Amino acid sequence: CSARVWDSYEQYF.

This clonotype was observed a handful of times. The rearrangement joins TRBV5-1 to TRBJ1-2, with a weak D call TRBD1 (6 bases). The germline gives CDR1 SGHRS, CDR2 YFSETQ. Trimming shortened V by 4 bases and J by 4 bases, and 17 bases separated the two germline ends. CDR3 length: 15 amino acids. CDR3 in amino acids: CASSPGETGSYGYTF. The CDR3 bases are TGCGCCAGCAGCCCGGGTGAAACAGGGAGCTATGGCTACACCTTC.

This sequence joins TRBV4-2 and TRBJ2-2, with 8 nucleotides matching TRBD1. The V segment lost 6 bases and the J segment 5 bases; nucleotides outside the gene matches: 8. The CDR3 is 15 amino acids. The germline V gene has CDR1 LGHNA and CDR2 YNFKEQ. The CDR3 sequence: CASSSGGSRTGELFF. The CDR3 DNA reads as TGTGCCAGCAGTTCAGGGGGCAGTAGGACCGGGGAGCTGTTTTTT.

This clonotype occurred a few times. This rearrangement joins TRBV6-2 or TRBV6-3 to TRBJ2-1, with TRBD1 matching over 9 bases. The CDR3 spans 16 residues. V shed 5 bases and J 4 bases; nucleotides not matched to a gene: 9. Germline V gene lookup returns CDR1 MNHEY and CDR2 SVGEGT. The CDR3 spells CASSPLTGGRYNEQFF. CDR3 in DNA: TGTGCCAGCAGTCCATTGACAGGGGGTCGGTACAATGAGCAGTTCTTC.

The chain employs TRBV3-1 and TRBJ1-1; D not resolved. The V gene's germline CDR1 is LGHDT and CDR2 YNNKEL (reference sequence). There are 14 residues in the CDR3. V lost 1 base and J 1 base, leaving 7 bases between the germline ends. The CDR3 reads CASSQAGRNTEAFF. The CDR3 DNA reads as TGTGCCAGCAGCCAAGCGGGAAGGAACACTGAAGCTTTCTTT.

Only a few counts were recorded for this clonotype. This chain uses TRBV5-4 with TRBJ2-7, with D possibly being TRBD1 (6 bases). Trimming shortened V by 6 bases and J by 6 bases, and 13 bases separated the two germline ends. This CDR3 has 12 residues. From germline, CDR1 is SGHNT and CDR2 YYREEE (reference sequence). The CDR3: CASTRQDGEQYF. The CDR3 DNA sequence: TGTGCCAGCACAAGACAGGACGGCGAGCAGTACTTC.

The V gene is TRBV9, the J gene TRBJ2-3; 9 nucleotides line up with TRBD2. The CDR3 runs to 15 residues. Trimming removed 0 bases from V and 5 bases from J; junction bases left unmatched: 4. Germline-derived CDR1 and CDR2 are SGDLS and YYNGEE. CDR3 DNA: TGTGCCAGCAGCGTAGGCGGGGGGGCTAAAGATACGCAGTATTTT. Translation: CASSVGGGAKDTQYF.

The rearrangement joins TRBV6-2 or TRBV6-3 to TRBJ2-7; 8 bases agree with TRBD2. The germline V gene has CDR1 MNHEY and CDR2 SVGEGT. The CDR3 consists of 15 residues. The V segment lost 3 bases and the J segment 3 bases; nucleotides outside the gene matches: 7. The CDR3 sequence: CASSYLGLEYYEQYF. DNA of the CDR3: TGTGCCAGCAGTTATTTGGGACTAGAGTACTACGAGCAGTACTTC.

The chain employs TRBV28 and TRBJ1-1; TRBD1 might be the D (6 bases). The germline V gene has CDR1 MDHEN and CDR2 SYDVKM. There are 16 residues in the CDR3. V was trimmed by 8 bases and J by 0 bases, leaving 19 bases between them. The chain's CDR3 is CASQYQGRRMNTEAFF. For the CDR3, the DNA is TGTGCCAGCCAATACCAGGGGAGGAGGATGAACACTGAAGCTTTCTTT.

The J gene is TRBJ2-2, the V gene TRBV6-5; no clear D gene. The germline V and J ends were trimmed by 0 bases and 1 base, with 15 bases remaining between them. This CDR3 contains 18 residues. CDR1 and CDR2 (germline): MNHEY, SVGAGI. The CDR3 loop reads CASSYSRNALQNTGELFF. The CDR3 nucleotides read TGTGCCAGCAGTTACTCGCGAAATGCTCTTCAGAACACCGGGGAGCTGTTTTTT.

In its sample, this clonotype was seen a few times. The chain has TRBV6-2 or TRBV6-3 and TRBJ2-7, with D possibly being TRBD1 (5 bases). The CDR3 totals 14 residues. Trimming stripped 3 bases from V and 1 base from J, with 10 bases between. Germline V CDR1 and CDR2: MNHEY, SVGEGT. The CDR3 sequence: CASSYLQGSYEQYF. As DNA, the CDR3 is TGTGCCAGCAGTTATCTGCAGGGTTCCTACGAGCAGTACTTC.

This clonotype was found once. The gene calls are TRBV7-9 and TRBJ2-7; perhaps D is TRBD1 or TRBD2 (6 bases each). Trimming stripped 8 bases from V and 6 bases from J, with 11 bases between. The CDR3 totals 11 residues. Germline CDR1 and CDR2: SEHNR and FQNEAQ (reference sequence). The DNA of the CDR3 is TGTGCCAGCGAGGGGGGCAGCGAGCAGTACTTC. Translated, it gives CASEGGSEQYF.

In its sample, this clonotype was seen a few times. V is TRBV20-1 and J is TRBJ2-3, with TRBD2 identical over 12 bases. Germline values: CDR1 DFQATT, CDR2 SNEGSKA (reference sequence). This CDR3 contains 15 residues. V shed 2 bases, J shed 1 base, and the junction held 1 base outside the gene matches. This chain's CDR3 is CSARSSGRGTDTQYF. The DNA for the CDR3 is TGCAGTGCTAGATCTAGCGGGAGGGGCACAGATACGCAGTATTTT.

In this sample, this clonotype turned up a few times. The CDR3 reads CASGQDNQPQHF. The CDR3 region has the DNA TGTGCCAGCGGACAGGACAATCAGCCCCAGCATTTT. V is TRBV6-6 and J is TRBJ1-5; 7 nucleotides agree with TRBD1. With 8 bases clipped from V and 3 bases from J, the junction kept 1 base outside the gene matches. The CDR3 consists of 12 residues. Germline CDR1 MNHNY, CDR2 SVGAGI (reference sequence).

The rearrangement uses TRBV6-2 or TRBV6-3 and TRBJ2-7, with TRBD1 matching 7 bases. This CDR3 region has 15 residues. The germline V gene has CDR1 MNHEY and CDR2 SVGEGT. With V trimmed by 5 bases and J by 2 bases, 9 bases remained unmatched. CDR3: CASSDHRGGTYEQYF. For the CDR3, the DNA is TGTGCCAGCAGTGACCACAGGGGTGGGACCTACGAGCAGTACTTC.